Within the sample, the clone carrying this T cell receptor (beta chain) is medium-sized. What it binds is not known. The timepoints at which blood was sampled were baseline, cycle 4 day 1, and cycle 7 day 1. Sequenced by immunoSEQ multiplex PCR; TCRdb stores in-frame clones only, minus some. The table includes fewer than 30,000 clones, more than 85% detected once. This record comes from a study of OX40 agonist ivuxolimab in advanced cancers. The overall study: Patients' therapy was ivuxolimab, an antibody that acts as an agonist of OX40 (CD134). Overall study results and limits: With doses of 0.1 to 3.0 mg/kg, CD4+ and CD8+ blood T cells had undergone clonal expansion by week 6. Researchers report that CD8+ T cells had, on average, more expanded clones than CD4+.

CDR3 length equals 16 residues. Germline V gene sequence: CDR1 MDHEN, CDR2 SYDVKM. V lost 2 bases, J lost 7 bases, and 15 bases lay in between. Sequences were derived from CD4+ or CD8+ T cells sorted from blood, sampled in a trial of the OX40 agonist ivuxolimab. The sequence was collected from an adult with an advanced solid tumor such as melanoma, head and neck, liver or kidney cancer. This chain joins TRBV28 and TRBJ1-6, with D maybe TRBD1 (6 bases). In nucleotides, the CDR3 is TGTGCCAGCAGTTTACTACCGGGACAAGCAAATTCACCCCTCCACTTT. Its translation is CASSLLPGQANSPLHF.